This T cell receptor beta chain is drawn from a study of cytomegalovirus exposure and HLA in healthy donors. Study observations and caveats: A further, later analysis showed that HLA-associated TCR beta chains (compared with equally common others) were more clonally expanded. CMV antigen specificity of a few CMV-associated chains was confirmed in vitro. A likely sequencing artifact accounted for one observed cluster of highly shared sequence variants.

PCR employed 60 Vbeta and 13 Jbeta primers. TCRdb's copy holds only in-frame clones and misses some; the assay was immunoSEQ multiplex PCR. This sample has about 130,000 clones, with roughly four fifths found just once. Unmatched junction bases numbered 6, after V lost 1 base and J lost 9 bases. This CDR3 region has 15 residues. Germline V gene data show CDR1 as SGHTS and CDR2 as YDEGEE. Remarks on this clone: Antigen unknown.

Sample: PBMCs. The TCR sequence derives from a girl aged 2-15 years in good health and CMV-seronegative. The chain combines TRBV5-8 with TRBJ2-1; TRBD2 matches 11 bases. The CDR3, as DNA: TGTGCCAGCAGCTTGCTTAGCGGGGGGGCCGGTGAGCAGTTCTTC. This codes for CASSLLSGGAGEQFF.